This TCR beta chain was sequenced in a study of glioma-infiltrating T cells after dendritic cell vaccination. Across the whole study: Dendritic cell vaccination trial patients had either newly diagnosed or recurrent glioblastoma.

The CDR3 consists of 12 residues. The V gene's germline CDR1 is ENHRY and CDR2 SYGVKD. The V gene lost 6 bases and the J gene lost 5 bases, with 8 bases spanning the gap. Time point indicated: after dendritic cell vaccination, including at tumor progression/relapse. Selection required adequate fresh-frozen tumor tissue plus more than two years' survival data. Before vaccination, two weeks after the third vaccination, and at progression, PBMC were collected. TCRB CDR3 was amplified from 2 ug genomic DNA or less. Only in-frame clones appear in the TCRdb table, and some are missing; sequencing was by immunoSEQ multiplex PCR. The table lists around 90,000 clones, 70% to 90% of them singletons.

This sample comprised blood, obtained after dendritic cell vaccination. The sequence came from a human donor with glioblastoma. V usage is TRBV10-3 and J usage is TRBJ2-1; D is possibly TRBD1 (5 bases). CDR3 amino acids: CAIRGQNNEQFF. The CDR3 DNA follows: TGTGCCATCAGAGGACAAAACAATGAGCAGTTCTTC.